This T cell receptor beta chain was retrieved from a study of T cell changes during pregnancy in multiple sclerosis. The germline V and J ends were trimmed by 2 bases and 4 bases, with 10 bases remaining between them. The germline CDR1 and CDR2 sequences are SGHRS and YFSETQ. The CDR3 length is 14 residues. The repertoire was sequenced with immunoSEQ multiplex PCR; TCRdb's copy has only in-frame clones and lacks some. The repertoire holds about 59,000 clones, with about 93% as singletons. This chain uses TRBV5-1 with TRBJ1-3; maybe TRBD1 (5 bases). The origin of this receptor is a female donor with multiple sclerosis, enrolled in a pregnancy study. The material sequenced was CD8+ T cells from peripheral blood mononuclear cells, taken in the third trimester of pregnancy. CDR3: CASSFPQAGNTIYF. DNA for the CDR3: TGCGCCAGCAGCTTCCCACAGGCGGGAAACACCATATATTTT.